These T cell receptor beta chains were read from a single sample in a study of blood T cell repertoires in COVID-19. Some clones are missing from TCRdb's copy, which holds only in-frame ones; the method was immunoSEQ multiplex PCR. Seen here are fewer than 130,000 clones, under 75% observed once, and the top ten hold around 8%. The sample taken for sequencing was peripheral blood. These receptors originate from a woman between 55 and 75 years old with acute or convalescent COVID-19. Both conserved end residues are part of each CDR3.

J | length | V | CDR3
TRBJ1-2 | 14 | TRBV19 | CASSISTGNYGYTF
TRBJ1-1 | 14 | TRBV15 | CATSKGFEGTEAFF
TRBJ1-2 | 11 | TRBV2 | CAIRRGWGYTF
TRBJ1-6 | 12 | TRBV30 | CAWSVPRSPLHF
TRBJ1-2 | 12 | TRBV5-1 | CASSLDFYGYTF
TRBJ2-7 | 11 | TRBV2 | CASREGYEQYF
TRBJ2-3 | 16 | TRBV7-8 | CASSLNLAGRTDTQYF
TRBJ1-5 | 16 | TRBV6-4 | CASSDPLQGSNQPQHF
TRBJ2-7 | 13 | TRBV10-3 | CAITGTDGYEQYF
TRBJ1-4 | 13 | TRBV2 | CASSGTGYEKLFF
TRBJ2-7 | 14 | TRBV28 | CASSLWTGGYEQYF